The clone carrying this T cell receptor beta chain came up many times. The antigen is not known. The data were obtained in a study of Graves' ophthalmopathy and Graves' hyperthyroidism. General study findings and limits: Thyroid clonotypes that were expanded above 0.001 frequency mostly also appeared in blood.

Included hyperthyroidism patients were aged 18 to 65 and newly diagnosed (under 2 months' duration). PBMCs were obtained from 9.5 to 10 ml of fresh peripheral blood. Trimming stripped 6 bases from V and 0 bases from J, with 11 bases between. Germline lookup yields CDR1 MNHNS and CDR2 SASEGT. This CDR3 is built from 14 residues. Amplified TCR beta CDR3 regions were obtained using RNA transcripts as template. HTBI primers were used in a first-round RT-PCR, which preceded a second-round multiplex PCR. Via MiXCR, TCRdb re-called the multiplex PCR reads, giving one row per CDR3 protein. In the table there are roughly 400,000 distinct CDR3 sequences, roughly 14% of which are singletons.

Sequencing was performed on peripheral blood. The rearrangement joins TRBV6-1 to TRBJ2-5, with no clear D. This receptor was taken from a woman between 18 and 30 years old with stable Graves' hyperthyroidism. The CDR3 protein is CASSLTWYQETQYF. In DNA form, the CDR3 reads TGTGCCAGCAGCCTCACTTGGTACCAAGAGACCCAGTACTTC.